This record looks at one TCR beta chain sequence and its context. This record belongs to a study of shared clonotypes between healthy human individuals. This table comes from immunoSEQ multiplex PCR, and its TCRdb copy is limited to in-frame clones, with some not included. The sample holds hundreds of thousands of clones; around 72% are singletons and the top ten take under 2%. Source material: memory CD4+ T cells sorted from blood. The subset here: CD45RA-negative fraction. The receptor was derived from a woman under 40 in good health.

The CDR3 DNA follows: TGTGCCAGCTCACCACCGCAGGGTAGCCAAGAGCAGTACTTC. This sequence encodes CASSPPQGSQEQYF. The chain is built from TRBV18 and TRBJ2-7; maybe TRBD1 (5 bases). CDR3 length: 14 amino acids. Trimming shortened V by 0 bases and J by 7 bases, and 13 bases separated the two germline ends. CDR1 is KGHSH and CDR2 is LQKENI in the germline V gene.